The 28 T cell receptor beta chains given below trace back to one sample, sequenced in a study of CD8+CD57+ T cells in acquired aplastic anemia. Profiling that covered TCR beta VDJ and CDR3 relied on genomic DNA as its template. TCRdb re-analysed the reads in MiXCR, keeping a single row per CDR3 protein. The repertoire holds about 200,000 distinct CDR3 sequences, 30% to 35% seen once, with 0.95% to 1.2% in the top ten. The sequencing sample was made of sorted CD4+, CD8+, or CD8+CD57+ T cells (not recorded which) from PBMCs. Receptors originate from a human donor in good health, serving as a control.

This clonotype was seen more than once but under ten times. The chain recombines TRBV3-1 with TRBJ1-1, with a tentative D call TRBD1 (6 bases). From germline, CDR1 is LGHDT and CDR2 YNNKEL (reference sequence). The V end was cut by 5 bases, the J end by 2 bases, with 12 bases between. The CDR3 spans 14 residues. The CDR3 is CASSLGTFNTEAFF. The CDR3, as DNA: TGTGCCAGCAGCTTAGGGACATTTAACACTGAAGCTTTCTTT.

At least ten counts were recorded for this clonotype. The chain is built from TRBV7-9 and TRBJ2-3; D gene unclear. Trimming took 8 bases from V and 2 from J, leaving 8 bases between them. Germline lookup yields CDR1 SEHNR and CDR2 FQNEAQ (reference sequence). CDR3 size: 12 residues. CDR3 amino acids: CASVALTDTQYF. CDR3 in DNA: TGTGCCAGCGTCGCGCTCACAGATACGCAGTATTTT.

This clonotype was observed a few times. V gene TRBV2 combines with J gene TRBJ1-2; D remains ambiguous. Trimming stripped 3 bases from V and 4 bases from J, with 12 bases between. This CDR3 is built from 14 residues. Germline loops: CDR1 SNHLY, CDR2 FYNNEI. The CDR3 coding sequence is TGTGCCAGCAGTGATATCGGCGACTTCTATGGCTACACCTTC. Translating gives CASSDIGDFYGYTF.

V gene TRBV4-2 combines with J gene TRBJ2-3, with 8 bases that match TRBD2. The V gene end was trimmed by 3 bases and the J gene end by 1 base; junction bases not matched to a gene: 3. CDR1 is LGHNA, CDR2 YNFKEQ, per germline. This CDR3 comprises 15 residues. The CDR3 bases are TGTGCCAGCAGCCAGGCGACTAGCGGCACAGATACGCAGTATTTT. The encoded protein is CASSQATSGTDTQYF.

The chain carries TRBV10-3 and TRBJ1-2, with TRBD1 matching over 7 bases. After removal of 4 bases from V and 7 bases from J, the junction contained 12 bases not matched to a gene. CDR1 and CDR2 from the germline V gene are ENHRY and SYGVKD. This CDR3 has 15 residues. The CDR3 region is CAISGATGKIGGYTF. The CDR3 nucleotides are TGTGCCATCAGTGGGGCGACAGGGAAGATAGGTGGCTACACCTTC.

The CDR3 nucleotides read TGCAGCGTTTTTCACATTGAGGGAGTCGGCGAGCAGTACTTC. Translated, it gives CSVFHIEGVGEQYF. The chain has TRBV29-1 and TRBJ2-7; TRBD2 might be the D (5 bases). This CDR3 contains 14 residues. Germline lookup yields CDR1 SQVTM and CDR2 ANQGSEA. Trimming left V 5 bases short and J 6 bases short, with 20 bases between.

Of note for this clonotype: A much more abundant neighbour one base away suggests this may be a read error. The chain employs TRBV19 and TRBJ2-5, with unresolved D. CDR3 size: 11 residues. Trimming removed 8 bases at V and 5 bases at J, with 9 bases between. Germline CDR1 and CDR2: LNHDA and SQIVND (reference sequence). CDR3 nucleotide sequence: TGTGCCAGTGGTAGGCGCGAGACCCAGTACTTC. It is translated as CASGRRETQYF.

This clonotype was seen ten or more times. The V and J genes are TRBV7-8 and TRBJ2-3; TRBD2 is a possible D gene (7 bases). Trimming cost V 7 bases and J 2 bases, with 19 bases left between them. The CDR3 sequence is 16 residues long. Germline CDR1 SGHVS, CDR2 FQNEAQ. The CDR3 loop is CASNPSAGAATDTQYF. The CDR3 region has the DNA TGTGCCAGCAATCCCTCGGCGGGGGCGGCCACAGATACGCAGTATTTT. The whole variable domain, remainder taken from reference TRBV7-8 and TRBJ2-3, is GAGVSQSPRYKVAKRGQDVALRCDPISGHVSLFWYQQALGQGPEFLTYFQNEAQLDKSGLPSDRFFAERPEGSVSTLKIQRTQQEDSAVYLCASNPSAGAATDTQYFGPGTRLTVL.

This clonotype appeared many times. V is TRBV19 and J is TRBJ1-2, with 8 bases fitting TRBD1. The CDR3 contains 16 residues. From germline, CDR1 is LNHDA and CDR2 SQIVND (reference sequence). J lost 2 bases, V lost 5 bases, and 10 bases had no gene match. CDR3 protein: CASSLGDRRGNYGYTF. The CDR3 coding sequence is TGTGCCAGTAGTCTCGGGGACAGGAGGGGCAACTATGGCTACACCTTC.

This clonotype was seen repeatedly, ten times or more. The chain is built from TRBV24-1 and TRBJ1-2, with 7 bases fitting TRBD1. The CDR3 consists of 13 residues. With V trimmed by 2 bases and J by 5 bases, 1 base remained unmatched. Germline values: CDR1 KGHDR, CDR2 SFDVKD. DNA of the CDR3: TGTGCCACCAGTGATTCGACAGGGTATGGCTACACCTTC. It encodes CATSDSTGYGYTF.

This clonotype was detected a few times. This chain uses TRBV2 with TRBJ1-1, with D tentatively TRBD1 (5 bases). Trimming stripped 7 bases from V and 5 bases from J, with 17 bases between. This CDR3 contains 14 residues. Germline V gene sequence: CDR1 SNHLY, CDR2 FYNNEI. CDR3 amino acids: CASNYGGVITEAFF. DNA of the CDR3: TGTGCCAGCAACTACGGGGGGGTGATAACTGAAGCTTTCTTT. The full variable domain, its missing parts supplied by reference TRBV2 and TRBJ1-1, is EPEVTQTPSHQVTQMGQEVILRCVPISNHLYFYWYRQILGQKVEFLVSFYNNEISEKSEIFDDQFSVERPDGSNFTLKIRSTKLEDSAMYFCASNYGGVITEAFFGQGTRLTVV.

This clonotype was seen many times. The chain couples TRBV7-9 to TRBJ2-7; 8 nucleotides line up with TRBD2. This CDR3 has 14 residues. V was clipped by 3 bases and J by 5 bases; unmatched bases: 6. The germline gives CDR1 SEHNR, CDR2 FQNEAQ (reference sequence). This chain's CDR3 is CASSFGERGHEQYF. The CDR3 DNA reads as TGTGCCAGCAGCTTTGGGGAGCGGGGGCACGAGCAGTACTTC.

This clonotype was observed a single time. The chain recombines TRBV10-3 with TRBJ1-5, with D possibly matching TRBD1 (6 bases). The V gene's germline CDR1 is ENHRY and CDR2 SYGVKD. CDR3 length equals 15 residues. The germline V and J ends were trimmed by 10 bases and 0 bases, with 16 bases remaining between them. The CDR3 coding sequence is TGTGCCAGCACCTGGACAGTTAATAGCAATCAGCCCCAGCATTTT. This codes for CASTWTVNSNQPQHF.

This clonotype was counted many times. The chain is built from TRBV4-1 and TRBJ2-7; TRBD1 might be the D (7 bases). CDR1 MGHRA and CDR2 YSYEKL come from the germline V gene. CDR3 length: 16 amino acids. Deletions cut 0 bases from V and 3 bases from J, with 15 bases between. CDR3 nucleotide sequence: TGCGCCAGCAGCCAAGAAAAGAGACAGGGAGGCTACGAGCAGTACTTC. This sequence encodes CASSQEKRQGGYEQYF.

This clonotype was counted at least ten times. This chain joins TRBV2 and TRBJ1-2; TRBD1 is a possible D gene (6 bases). Germline assignment: CDR1 SNHLY and CDR2 FYNNEI. Between the trimmed V and J ends, which lost 6 bases and 4 bases, there was a span of 21 bases. This CDR3 contains 16 residues. The CDR3 reads CASRDLQKDRTYGYTF. The CDR3 coding sequence is TGTGCCAGCAGGGATTTACAGAAGGACAGAACCTATGGCTACACCTTC.

This clonotype was detected many times. The V and J genes are TRBV12-3 or TRBV12-4 and TRBJ1-6; 10 positions agree with TRBD1. The CDR3 is 17 amino acids. V shed 5 bases and J 3 bases; nucleotides not matched to a gene: 7. CDR3 protein: CASSPGTGARYNSPLHF. CDR3 nucleotide sequence: TGTGCCAGCAGTCCCGGGACAGGGGCTCGCTATAATTCACCCCTCCACTTT.

Ten or more counts support this clonotype. This sequence joins TRBV7-8 and TRBJ1-5, with TRBD1 as a possible D gene (5 bases). Per the germline V gene, CDR1 is SGHVS and CDR2 is FQNEAQ. Trimming removed 5 bases from V and 4 bases from J, with 12 bases in between. The CDR3 extends over 14 amino acids. This CDR3 is CASSMDTGNQPQHF. CDR3 DNA sequence: TGTGCCAGCAGCATGGACACGGGGAATCAGCCCCAGCATTTT.

This clonotype was picked up a small number of times. The chain employs TRBV5-1 and TRBJ1-2; D gene ambiguous. The germline gives CDR1 SGHRS, CDR2 YFSETQ. The V gene lost 0 bases and the J gene lost 11 bases, with 17 bases spanning the gap. The CDR3 has 14 residues. The CDR3 loop reads CASSLDTIASGYTF. In nucleotides, the CDR3 is TGCGCCAGCAGCTTGGACACCATAGCATCTGGTTACACCTTC.

This clonotype was detected only a few times. A much larger clone sits a single nucleotide away, making a read error possible. The rearrangement joins TRBV19 to TRBJ1-5, with a possible D match to TRBD1 (5 bases). In germline, CDR1 is LNHDA, CDR2 SQIVND (reference sequence). Deletions cut 4 bases from V and 2 bases from J, with 12 bases between. CDR3 length: 15 residues. CDR3 in DNA: TGTGCCAGTAGTACTCGACGGGGCGGCAATCAGCCCCAGCATTTT. Translating it yields CASSTRRGGNQPQHF. Variable domain in full (rest from reference TRBV19 and TRBJ1-5): DGGITQSPKYLFRKEGQNVTLSCEQNLNHDAMYWYRQDPGQGLRLIYYSQIVNDFQKGDIAEGYSVSREKKESFPLTVTSAQKNPTAFYLCASSTRRGGNQPQHFGDGTRLSIL.

This clonotype was detected ten times or more. The rearrangement joins TRBV10-3 to TRBJ1-6; TRBD1 is a possible D gene (5 bases). This CDR3 has 13 amino acids. V lost 7 bases and J 7 bases, leaving 11 bases between the germline ends. Germline CDR1 ENHRY, CDR2 SYGVKD. CDR3 nucleotides: TGTGCCATCAAGGCAGGGATGAATTCACCCCTCCACTTT. This encodes CAIKAGMNSPLHF.

This clonotype was counted a few times. The V gene is TRBV2, the J gene TRBJ2-1, with 9 bases aligning to TRBD2. The CDR3 runs to 14 residues. Germline values: CDR1 SNHLY, CDR2 FYNNEI. J was trimmed by 3 bases and V by 6 bases; bases with no gene match: 3. CDR3 nucleotides: TGTGCCAGCAGCACTAGCGGGTACTACAATGAGCAGTTCTTC. It is translated as CASSTSGYYNEQFF.

Regarding this clonotype: A much larger clone differs by one base, so this may be a read error. The rearrangement links TRBV10-3 to TRBJ1-6, with a weak D call TRBD1 (6 bases). The CDR3 extends over 11 amino acids. V was shortened by 6 bases and J by 15 bases, with 12 bases between the two germline ends. CDR1 and CDR2 from the germline V gene are ENHRY and SYGVKD. CDR3 loop: CAIRGAGRLHF. CDR3 DNA: TGTGCCATCAGGGGGGCGGGTCGCCTCCACTTT.

This clonotype has a count of ten or more. The genes are TRBV19 and TRBJ2-3; a weak D match, TRBD2 (5 bases). V was cut by 2 bases and J by 0 bases, with 9 bases left in between. CDR1 and CDR2 from the germline V gene are LNHDA and SQIVND (reference sequence). The CDR3 has 15 amino acids. The CDR3 is CASSILAHSTDTQYF. CDR3 in DNA: TGTGCCAGTAGTATACTAGCACATAGCACAGATACGCAGTATTTT.

The chain employs TRBV5-1 and TRBJ1-1, with D possibly being TRBD1 (6 bases). V was cut by 4 bases and J by 4 bases, with 17 bases left in between. The CDR3 is made up of 15 amino acids. The V gene's germline CDR1 is SGHRS and CDR2 YFSETQ. CDR3: CASSPSAGVSTEAFF. The DNA of the CDR3 is TGCGCCAGCAGCCCCTCGGCAGGGGTGAGCACTGAAGCTTTCTTT.

A remark on this clonotype: One end of the junction does not line up with germline, which may come from a read error. This rearrangement joins TRBV5-1 to TRBJ2-1, with TRBD2 identical over 11 bases. CDR3 length: 15 amino acids. Germline CDR1 is SGHRS and CDR2 is YFSETQ. For the CDR3, the DNA is TGCGCCAGCACCTTGGCTAGCGGGGGGCGGAATGAGCAGTTCTTC. Translation: CASTLASGGRNEQFF.

This clonotype was seen many times. The rearrangement links TRBV7-2 to TRBJ2-3; possibly TRBD2 for D (5 bases). The CDR3 extends over 15 amino acids. Trimming removed 5 bases from V and 1 base from J, with 13 bases in between. Germline CDR1 SGHTA, CDR2 FQGNSA. The CDR3 here is CASSPRSRGTDTQYF. DNA of the CDR3: TGTGCCAGCAGCCCCCGGTCGCGGGGCACAGATACGCAGTATTTT.

This clonotype came up many times. V gene TRBV2 combines with J gene TRBJ1-5; D not certain. This CDR3 has 14 amino acids. The germline V and J ends were trimmed by 6 bases and 0 bases, with 9 bases remaining between them. CDR1 is SNHLY, CDR2 FYNNEI, per germline. This chain's CDR3 is CASRGGYSNQPQHF. The CDR3 DNA reads as TGTGCCAGCAGGGGAGGGTATAGCAATCAGCCCCAGCATTTT.

The chain combines TRBV12-3 or TRBV12-4 with TRBJ2-1; 14 nucleotides agree with TRBD2. Trimming took 5 bases from V and 10 from J; bases not matched to a gene: 10. This CDR3 comprises 16 residues. CDR3 sequence (DNA): TGTGCCAGCAGTCGAGAGGGACTAGCGGGAGAATACGAGCAGTTCTTC. This translates into CASSREGLAGEYEQFF.